Each of the 3 T cell receptor beta chains below was sequenced from the same sample in a study of blood T cell repertoires in COVID-19. Only in-frame clones appear in the TCRdb table, and some are missing; sequencing was by immunoSEQ multiplex PCR. The sample has some 120,000 clones; about 85% are singletons. Source material: peripheral blood. All receptors derive from a man in his forties with acute or convalescent COVID-19.

DNA for the CDR3: TGTGCCAGCAGCTTAGTGGGGGGGGCCGGGCAGCCCCAGCATTTT. Translated, it gives CASSLVGGAGQPQHF. The rearrangement joins TRBV7-8 to TRBJ1-5; weak D call: TRBD1 (6 bases). The V end was cut by 1 base, the J end by 7 bases, with 14 bases between. Germline CDR1 and CDR2: SGHVS and FQNEAQ. The CDR3 loop spans 15 amino acids.

CDR3 sequence: CASSLLPGGQETQYF. For the CDR3, the DNA is TGTGCCAGCAGCCTTCTTCCCGGGGGTCAAGAGACCCAGTACTTC. The chain joins TRBV9 to TRBJ2-5, with TRBD2 as a possible D gene (6 bases). The germline V and J ends were trimmed by 4 bases and 2 bases, with 15 bases remaining between them. Germline loops: CDR1 SGDLS, CDR2 YYNGEE. This CDR3 spans 15 amino acids.

V is TRBV12-3 or TRBV12-4 and J is TRBJ2-5; TRBD1 matches 7 bases. Trimming at V came to 5 bases and at J to 7 bases, leaving 1 base not matched to a gene. The CDR3 is 11 amino acids. This chain's CDR3 is CASSPGGTQYF. CDR3 nucleotides: TGTGCCAGCAGTCCAGGGGGGACCCAGTACTTC.